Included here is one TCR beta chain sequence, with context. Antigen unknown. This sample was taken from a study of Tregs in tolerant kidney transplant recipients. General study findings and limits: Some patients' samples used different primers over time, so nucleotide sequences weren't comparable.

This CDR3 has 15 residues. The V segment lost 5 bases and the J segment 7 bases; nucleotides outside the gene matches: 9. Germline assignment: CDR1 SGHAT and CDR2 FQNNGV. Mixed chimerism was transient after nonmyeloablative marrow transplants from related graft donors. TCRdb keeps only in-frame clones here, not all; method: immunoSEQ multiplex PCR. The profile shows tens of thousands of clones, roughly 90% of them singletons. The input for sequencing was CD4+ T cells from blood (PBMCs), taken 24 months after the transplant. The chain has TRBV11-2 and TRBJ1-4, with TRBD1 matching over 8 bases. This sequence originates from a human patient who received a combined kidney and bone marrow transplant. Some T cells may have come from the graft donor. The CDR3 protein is CASSPRGRRREKLFF. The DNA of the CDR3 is TGTGCCAGCAGCCCCAGGGGGCGAAGGCGTGAAAAACTGTTTTTT.